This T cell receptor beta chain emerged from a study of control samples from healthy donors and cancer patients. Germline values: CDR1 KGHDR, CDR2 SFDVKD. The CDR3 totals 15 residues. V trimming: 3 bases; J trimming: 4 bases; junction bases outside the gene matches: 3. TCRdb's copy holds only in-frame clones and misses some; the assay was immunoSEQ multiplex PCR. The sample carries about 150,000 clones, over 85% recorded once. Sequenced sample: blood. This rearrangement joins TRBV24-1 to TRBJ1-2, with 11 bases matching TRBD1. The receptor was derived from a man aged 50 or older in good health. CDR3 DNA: TGTGCCACCAGTGATCGGACAGGGGGCACCTATGGCTACACCTTC. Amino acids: CATSDRTGGTYGYTF.